This is a list of T cell receptor beta chains from one sample in a study of siplizumab effects on memory and regulatory T cells. Clones were sequenced by immunoSEQ multiplex PCR, and TCRdb holds only the in-frame ones, with some missing. Of 9,000 to 13,000 clones detected, around 40% appear once; the ten largest clones hold about 10%. The antigens of these receptors remain unknown. Sequencing input: CFSE-low (dividing) CD8+ T cells sorted from an allogeneic mixed lymphocyte reaction. These receptors all stem from a human donor in good health; the cells came from an allogeneic mixed lymphocyte reaction. Both conserved end residues are part of each CDR3. Fields, in order: V gene, D gene, CDR3 protein. D genes are given only for firm matches.

TRBV19 | - | CASSSLPGITSNYGYTF
TRBV7-9 | - | CASSWGRGDTEAFF
TRBV5-4 | - | CASSLNGGNQPQHF
TRBV5-1 | - | CASSLPVGDGYTF
TRBV27 | TRBD1 | CASSWDRESGYEQYF
TRBV29-1 | TRBD1 | CSVGTGGDQPQHF
TRBV6-5 | - | CASSADGVKNTEAFF
TRBV4-1 | - | CASSQEGSWGINSPLHF
TRBV19 | - | CASSIDTAKNIQYF
TRBV5-6 | - | CASSLAVYGTDTQYF
TRBV7-2 | TRBD1 | CASSPGQIYGYTF
TRBV27 | TRBD2 | CASTPQGLAGYNEQFF
TRBV6-5 | TRBD1 | CASSYSRTGGPEAFF
TRBV4-3 | - | CASSQDGGGLTDTQYF
TRBV11-2 | TRBD2 | CASSLWTRDTQYF
TRBV5-6 | - | CASRETGDLSEQYF
TRBV6-1 | - | CASSETETQYF
TRBV6-5 | - | CASSYSGDSPLHF
TRBV6-5 | - | CASSWSGAPNTEAFF
TRBV6-1 | TRBD2 | CANLAGVTTDTQYF
TRBV7-3 | TRBD1 | CASSSSGTGGNIQYF
TRBV27 | - | CASSPGWSHEQYF
TRBV10-2 | - | CASIGGTEAFF
TRBV11-2 | - | CASSLPPGGARQETQYF
TRBV27 | TRBD2 | CASKRGGTNYEQYF
TRBV6-6 | - | CASSETGNTEAFF
TRBV7-5 | - | CVRTQRETEAFF
TRBV27 | TRBD1 | CASGQQGALTEAFF
TRBV11-2 | - | CASSLLGLGYEQYF
TRBV10-3 | - | CAISEGLGDQPQHF
TRBV7-9 | TRBD2 | CASSFLAGGLQETQYF
TRBV11-2 | TRBD2 | CASNPKGREYEQYF
TRBV11-2 | - | CASRRAGETQYF
TRBV4-1 | TRBD2 | CASSQTSGAPQETQYF
TRBV7-3 | TRBD1 | CASSPVGGPGELFF
TRBV30 | TRBD1 | CAWSKQGITWPQHF
TRBV6-5 | TRBD2 | CASSTSGGAVETQYF
TRBV4-3 | TRBD1 | CASSQVWTGETEAFF
TRBV6-5 | - | CASSWGDRFSYEQYF
TRBV4-3 | - | CASSQDRTNYGYTF
TRBV28 | - | CASSLSAGMGNEQFF
TRBV9 | - | CASSVEGLTDTQYF
TRBV5-8 | TRBD1 | CASSYTGTVGEQYF
TRBV6-5 | - | CALGEGYEQYF
TRBV7-9 | - | CASSPAYEQFF